The clone carrying this T cell receptor (beta chain) has a single count. Original data processing: Nucleated cell counts were estimated from reference gene primer amplification. Clones were read by immunoSEQ multiplex PCR, and TCRdb kept only the in-frame ones, dropping some. V and J calls plus clone size are reproduced from that table; the DNA served to infer D and trimming. The sample contains about 130,000 clones, more than 70% of which appear only once. This entry is derived from a study of blood T cell repertoires in COVID-19. Study at large: PBMCs, B-cell-depleted T cells, or T cells provided the cDNA or gDNA that made up the material.

Between the trimmed V and J ends, which lost 2 bases and 5 bases, there was a span of 11 bases. Germline lookup yields CDR1 KGHDR and CDR2 SFDVKD. CDR3 length: 14 residues. The sequenced sample consisted of peripheral blood. The genes are TRBV24-1 and TRBJ2-5; possible D gene TRBD1, 5 bases. The receptor comes from an elderly woman with COVID-19, enrolled during active disease. The DNA for the CDR3 is TGTGCCACCAGTGATTCCCCAGGGTACGAGACCCAGTACTTC. Its translation: CATSDSPGYETQYF.